The clone carrying this TCR beta chain was seen just once. The data were obtained in a study of blood T cells in healthy people across ages. Germline CDR1 MNHNY, CDR2 SVGAGI (reference sequence). The CDR3 runs to 15 residues. The germline V and J ends were trimmed by 7 bases and 5 bases, with 17 bases remaining between them. The authors ran a second PCR of roughly 6 to 11 cycles using a sample-barcoded 5' primer and a J-beta primer mix. TCRdb re-called the 5' RACE reads with MiXCR, one entry per CDR3 protein. This sample has about 1.7 million distinct CDR3 sequences, with 25% to 30% found just once. Sequenced: blood. This chain uses TRBV6-6 with TRBJ1-4; D not certain. The TCR comes from a woman aged 25 to 45 in good health. The CDR3 DNA is TGTGCCAGCACCGAACCTAGGACGGGGAATGAAAAACTGTTTTTT. Protein sequence: CASTEPRTGNEKLFF.